The 7 T cell receptor beta chains listed next were all sequenced from one sample in a study of blood T cell repertoires in COVID-19. The assay was immunoSEQ multiplex PCR, and TCRdb's table has in-frame clones only and misses some. The sample contains 200,000 to 250,000 clones, about 78% of which appear only once. Sequencing used peripheral blood. The receptors were sampled from a woman aged 70-85 years with acute or convalescent COVID-19.

The chain joins TRBV5-1 to TRBJ2-1, with 8 bases matching TRBD1. The germline V gene has CDR1 SGHRS and CDR2 YFSETQ. V was pared by 6 bases and J by 3 bases, with 5 bases of the junction left unmatched. This CDR3 contains 14 residues. The CDR3 reads CASTQTGDYNEQFF. The CDR3 DNA reads TGCGCCAGCACCCAGACAGGGGACTACAATGAGCAGTTCTTC.

The chain links TRBV14 to TRBJ2-5, with 7 bases matching TRBD1. Germline V gene lookup returns CDR1 SGHDN and CDR2 FVKESK. Trimming took 2 bases from V and 5 from J; bases not matched to a gene: 11. This CDR3 has 16 residues. The DNA of the CDR3 is TGTGCCAGCAGCCAACCGACAGGGCATGGGTGGGAGACCCAGTACTTC. Translated: CASSQPTGHGWETQYF. The full variable domain, its missing parts supplied by reference TRBV14 and TRBJ2-5, is EAGVTQFPSHSVIEKGQTVTLRCDPISGHDNLYWYRRVMGKEIKFLLHFVKESKQDESGMPNNRFLAERTGGTYSTLKVQPAELEDSGVYFCASSQPTGHGWETQYFGPGTRLLVL.

This rearrangement joins TRBV7-2 to TRBJ2-7; a weak D match, TRBD2 (6 bases). Germline V gives CDR1 SGHTA, CDR2 FQGNSA. The CDR3 has 12 amino acids. Trimming left V 5 bases short and J 6 bases short, with 11 bases between. DNA of the CDR3: TGTGCCAGCAGCCCACGGAGGGGCGAGCAGTACTTC. It specifies CASSPRRGEQYF.

The chain has TRBV24-1 and TRBJ1-5, with 10 bases identical to TRBD1. The CDR3 loop spans 16 amino acids. Losses at the gene ends were 3 bases for V and 7 bases for J; bases not matched to a gene: 8. CDR1 and CDR2 (germline): KGHDR, SFDVKD. The CDR3 bases are TGTGCCACCAGTGATAGAGGGGACAGGGGAGGACAGCCCCAGCATTTT. Protein product: CATSDRGDRGGQPQHF.

The J gene is TRBJ1-2, the V gene TRBV27; 8 nucleotides agree with TRBD1. CDR3 length equals 16 residues. V lost 2 bases, J lost 3 bases, and 8 bases stayed unmatched. The germline gives CDR1 MNHEY, CDR2 SMNVEV (reference sequence). CDR3 sequence reads: CASSLKSGQAYYGYTF. The DNA for the CDR3 is TGTGCCAGCAGTTTAAAATCGGGACAGGCTTACTATGGCTACACCTTC.

The genes are TRBV9 and TRBJ2-1, with D perhaps TRBD1 (5 bases). Germline CDR1 and CDR2: SGDLS and YYNGEE. There are 16 residues in the CDR3. The V and J ends lost 0 bases and 6 bases respectively, with 16 bases between them. In DNA, the CDR3 is TGTGCCAGCAGCGTAGACCCAGGGCGAATGTCCAATGAGCAGTTCTTC. Its translation is CASSVDPGRMSNEQFF.

This chain connects TRBV6-5 to TRBJ1-6; D remains ambiguous. V shed 5 bases and J shed 1 base, with 6 bases lying between them. The germline V gene encodes CDR1 MNHEY and CDR2 SVGAGI. This CDR3 has 14 residues. In nucleotides, the CDR3 is TGTGCCAGCAGTCTACAGTCCTATAATTCACCCCTCCACTTT. It codes for CASSLQSYNSPLHF.